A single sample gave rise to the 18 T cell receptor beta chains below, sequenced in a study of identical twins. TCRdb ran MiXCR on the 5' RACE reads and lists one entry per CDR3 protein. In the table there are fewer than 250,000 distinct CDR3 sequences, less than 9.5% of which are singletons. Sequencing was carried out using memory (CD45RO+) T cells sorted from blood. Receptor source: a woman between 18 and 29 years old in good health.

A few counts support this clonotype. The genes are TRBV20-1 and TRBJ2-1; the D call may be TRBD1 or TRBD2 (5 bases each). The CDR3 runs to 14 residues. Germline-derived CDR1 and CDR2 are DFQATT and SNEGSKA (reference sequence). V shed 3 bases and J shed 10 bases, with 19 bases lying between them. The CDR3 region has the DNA TGCAGTGCTAGTGGCCAGGGCGAGGGTCGGGAGCAGTTCTTC. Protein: CSASGQGEGREQFF.

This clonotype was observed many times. As DNA, the CDR3 is TGTGCCAGCAGCTACCAAGGACAGACTACCTACAATGAGCAGTTCTTC. The encoded protein is CASSYQGQTTYNEQFF. The genes are TRBV9 and TRBJ2-1; possible D gene TRBD1, 6 bases. With 4 bases removed from V and 2 bases from J, the gap between germline ends came to 16 bases. In germline, CDR1 is SGDLS, CDR2 YYNGEE. The length of the CDR3 is 16 residues.

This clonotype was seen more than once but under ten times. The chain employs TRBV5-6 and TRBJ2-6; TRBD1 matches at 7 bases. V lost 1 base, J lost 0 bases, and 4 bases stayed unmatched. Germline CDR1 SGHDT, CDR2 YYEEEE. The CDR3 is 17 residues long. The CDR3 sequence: CASSLMGQFSGANVLTF. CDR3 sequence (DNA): TGTGCCAGCAGCTTGATGGGACAGTTCTCTGGGGCCAACGTCCTGACTTTC.

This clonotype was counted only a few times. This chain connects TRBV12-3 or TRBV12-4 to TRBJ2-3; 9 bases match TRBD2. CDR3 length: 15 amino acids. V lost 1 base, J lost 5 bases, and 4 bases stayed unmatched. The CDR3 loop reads CASSLGGGRGDTQYF. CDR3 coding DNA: TGTGCCAGCAGTTTAGGTGGCGGGAGGGGAGATACGCAGTATTTT.

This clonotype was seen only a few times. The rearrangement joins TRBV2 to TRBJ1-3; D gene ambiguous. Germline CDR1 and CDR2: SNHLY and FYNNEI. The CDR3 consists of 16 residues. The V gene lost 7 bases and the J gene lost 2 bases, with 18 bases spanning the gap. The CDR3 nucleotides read TGTGCCAGCACCCGTTTAGGTATTCGCACTGGAAACACCATATATTTT. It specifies CASTRLGIRTGNTIYF.

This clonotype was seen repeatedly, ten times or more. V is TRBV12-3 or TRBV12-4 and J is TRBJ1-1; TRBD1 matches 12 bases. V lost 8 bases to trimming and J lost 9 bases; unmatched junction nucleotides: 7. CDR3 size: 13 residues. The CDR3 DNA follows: TGTGCCAGCTCCGGGACAGGGGGCCGGCAAGCTTTCTTT. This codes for CASSGTGGRQAFF.

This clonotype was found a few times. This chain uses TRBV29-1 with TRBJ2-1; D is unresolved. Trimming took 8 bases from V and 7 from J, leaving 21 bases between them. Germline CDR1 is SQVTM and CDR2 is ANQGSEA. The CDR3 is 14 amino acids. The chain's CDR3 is CSSVGLPSPNEQFF. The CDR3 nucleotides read TGCAGCTCTGTGGGCCTCCCTTCCCCAAATGAGCAGTTCTTC.

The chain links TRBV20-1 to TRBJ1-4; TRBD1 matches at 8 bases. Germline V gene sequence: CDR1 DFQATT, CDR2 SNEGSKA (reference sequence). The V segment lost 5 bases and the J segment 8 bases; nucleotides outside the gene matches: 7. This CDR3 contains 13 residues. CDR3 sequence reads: CSAAPTGVEKLFF. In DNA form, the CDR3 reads TGCAGTGCTGCACCGACAGGGGTCGAAAAACTGTTTTTT.

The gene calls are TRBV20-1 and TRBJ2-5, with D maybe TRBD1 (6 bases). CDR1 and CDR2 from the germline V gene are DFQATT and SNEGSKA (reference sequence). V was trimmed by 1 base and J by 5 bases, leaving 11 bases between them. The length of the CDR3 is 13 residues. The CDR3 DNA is TGCAGTGCTAGAGTACAGGGTGGTGAGACCCAGTACTTC. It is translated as CSARVQGGETQYF.

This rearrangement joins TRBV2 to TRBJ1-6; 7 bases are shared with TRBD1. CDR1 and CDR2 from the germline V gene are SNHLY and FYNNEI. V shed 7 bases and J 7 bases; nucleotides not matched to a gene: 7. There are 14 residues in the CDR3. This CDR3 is CASKFDRENSPLHF. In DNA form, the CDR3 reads TGTGCCAGCAAATTTGACAGGGAAAATTCACCCCTCCACTTT.

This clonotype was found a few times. In nucleotides, the CDR3 is TGTGCCAGCAGTGGACAGGGCCCCTACGAGCAGTACTTC. This gives the protein CASSGQGPYEQYF. The rearrangement uses TRBV2 and TRBJ2-7; 7 nucleotides match TRBD1. V shed 4 bases, J shed 2 bases, and the junction held 2 bases outside the gene matches. Germline CDR1 and CDR2: SNHLY and FYNNEI. The CDR3 sequence is 13 residues long.

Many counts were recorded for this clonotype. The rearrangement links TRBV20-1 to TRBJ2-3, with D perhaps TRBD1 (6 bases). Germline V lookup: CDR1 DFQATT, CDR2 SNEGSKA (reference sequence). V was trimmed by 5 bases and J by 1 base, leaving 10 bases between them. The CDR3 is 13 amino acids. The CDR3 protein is CSAPRTGTDTQYF. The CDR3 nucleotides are TGCAGTGCTCCTCGGACAGGCACAGATACGCAGTATTTT.

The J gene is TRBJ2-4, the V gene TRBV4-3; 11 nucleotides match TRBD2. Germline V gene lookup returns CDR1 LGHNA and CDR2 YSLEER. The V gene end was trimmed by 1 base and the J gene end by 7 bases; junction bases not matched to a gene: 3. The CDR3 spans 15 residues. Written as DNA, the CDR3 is TGCGCCAGCAGCCAAGCACTAGCGGGAGTCAACATTCAGTACTTC. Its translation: CASSQALAGVNIQYF.

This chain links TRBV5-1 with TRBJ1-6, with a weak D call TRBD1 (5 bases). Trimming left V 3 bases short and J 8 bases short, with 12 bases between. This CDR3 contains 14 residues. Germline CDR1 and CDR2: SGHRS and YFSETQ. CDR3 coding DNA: TGCGCCAGCAGCTGGGGCGGAAGGGATTCACCCCTCCACTTT. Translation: CASSWGGRDSPLHF.

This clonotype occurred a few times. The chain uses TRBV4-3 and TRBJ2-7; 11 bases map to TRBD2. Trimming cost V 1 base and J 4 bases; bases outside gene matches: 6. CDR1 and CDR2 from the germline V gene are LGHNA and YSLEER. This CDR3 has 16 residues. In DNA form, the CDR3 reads TGCGCCAGCAGCCAAGGGCTCACTAGCGGGAGTTACGAGCAGTACTTC. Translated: CASSQGLTSGSYEQYF.

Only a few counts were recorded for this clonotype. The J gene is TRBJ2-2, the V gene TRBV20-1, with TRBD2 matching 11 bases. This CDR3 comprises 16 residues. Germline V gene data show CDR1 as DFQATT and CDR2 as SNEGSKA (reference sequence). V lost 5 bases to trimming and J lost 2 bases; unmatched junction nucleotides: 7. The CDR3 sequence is CSARLAGSHNTGELFF. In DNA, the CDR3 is TGCAGTGCTCGACTAGCGGGGAGTCACAACACCGGGGAGCTGTTTTTT.

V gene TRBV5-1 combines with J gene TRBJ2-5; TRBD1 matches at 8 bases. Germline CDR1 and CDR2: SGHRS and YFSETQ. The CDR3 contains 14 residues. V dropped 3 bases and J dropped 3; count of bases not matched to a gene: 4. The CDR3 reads CASSSGQGKETQYF. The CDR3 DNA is TGCGCCAGCAGCTCCGGACAGGGAAAAGAGACCCAGTACTTC.

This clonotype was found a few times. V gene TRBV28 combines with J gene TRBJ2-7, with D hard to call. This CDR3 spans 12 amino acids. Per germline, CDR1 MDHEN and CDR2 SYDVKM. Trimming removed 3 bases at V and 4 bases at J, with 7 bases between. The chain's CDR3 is CASSFQTYEQYF. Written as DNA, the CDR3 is TGTGCCAGCAGTTTTCAGACTTACGAGCAGTACTTC.